This TCR beta chain was captured in a study of blood T cell repertoires in COVID-19. Study as a whole: Samples of COVID-19 (acute and convalescent) were obtained from the United States, Italy and Spain. PBMCs, B-cell-depleted T cells, or T cells provided the cDNA or gDNA that made up the material.

Trimming pared 1 base from V and 4 bases from J, leaving 12 bases between. This CDR3 has 14 residues. Germline CDR1 reads SGHRS; CDR2 reads YFSETQ. This clone came up a few times. The data were produced by immunoSEQ multiplex PCR, yet TCRdb's version contains in-frame clones alone and is incomplete. The sample holds 75,000 to 95,000 clones; 75% to 85% are singletons and the top ten take 27%. This chain links TRBV5-1 with TRBJ2-7; no firm D call. Input material: peripheral blood. This receptor was taken from a human donor in a cohort sampled during active COVID-19. The CDR3 sequence is CASSLRAGAYEQYF. CDR3 in DNA: TGCGCCAGCAGCTTGCGCGCCGGAGCGTACGAGCAGTACTTC.